This record looks at one T cell receptor beta chain sequence and its context. Assay used: immunoSEQ multiplex PCR; TCRdb lists only in-frame clones, some missing. The table includes 75,000 to 90,000 clones, more than 75% detected once. This sample is part of a study of control samples from healthy donors and cancer patients. The TCR sequence derives from a woman aged 40 to 49 in good health. Sequences were obtained from blood.

CDR3 loop: CASSYSRGTEAFF. The CDR3 region has the DNA TGTGCCAGCAGTTACTCAAGGGGAACTGAAGCTTTCTTT. This sequence joins TRBV6-5 and TRBJ1-1; D is perhaps TRBD1 (5 bases). CDR1 and CDR2 (germline): MNHEY, SVGAGI. V was clipped by 0 bases and J by 5 bases, with 7 bases between them. The CDR3 loop spans 13 amino acids.